The present T cell receptor beta chain was sequenced within a study of T cell responses to AZD1222 COVID-19 vaccine. Of note for this clone: Its cognate antigen is unknown.

Clones were read by immunoSEQ multiplex PCR, and TCRdb kept only the in-frame ones, dropping some. The repertoire includes about 210,000 clones, about 94% of them detected once, and around 1.7% sits in the top ten. Overall study findings and caveats: At study baseline, merely six AZD1222 recipients were seropositive. Two doses of AZD1222 preceded a rise in Spike-specific TCR breadth and depth. Donors were mostly white British, more females; clonal diversity possibly underestimated.

This clonotype was sampled from an adult who received the MenACWY meningococcal vaccine as a control. Source: peripheral blood, taken 28 days after the second dose of the MenACWY control vaccine.

This CDR3 reads CAWRFPGTTYEQYF. CDR3 DNA: TGTGCCTGGAGATTCCCCGGGACAACTTACGAGCAGTACTTC. V is TRBV30 and J is TRBJ2-7; weak D call: TRBD1 (6 bases). Deletions cut 3 bases from V and 4 bases from J, with 16 bases between. Germline assignment: CDR1 GTSNPN and CDR2 SVGIG (reference sequence). CDR3 size: 14 residues.